Below are 24 T cell receptor beta chains sequenced from a single sample in a study of cytomegalovirus exposure and HLA in healthy donors. Primers for the PCR totalled 60 Vbeta and 13 Jbeta. TCRdb's copy holds only in-frame clones and misses some; the assay was immunoSEQ multiplex PCR. The top ten clones hold 2% of a sample with some 140,000 clones, more than 70% of them seen once. Sequenced sample: PBMCs. All receptors come from a man under 40 in good health and CMV-seronegative.

As concerns this clone: This sample also contains other DNA sequences that code for the same CDR3. The chain has TRBV5-4 and TRBJ2-7; TRBD2 aligns across 12 bases. The CDR3 loop spans 15 amino acids. V lost 0 bases and J lost 4; bases outside the gene matches: 2. From germline, CDR1 is SGHNT and CDR2 YYREEE (reference sequence). CDR3 bases: TGTGCCAGCAGCTTGGGGACTAGCGGGAATTACGAGCAGTACTTC. Protein product: CASSLGTSGNYEQYF.

This rearrangement joins TRBV19 to TRBJ2-5; TRBD2 is a possible D gene (5 bases). This CDR3 contains 12 residues. V was pared by 7 bases and J by 1 base, with 7 bases between. Per the germline V gene, CDR1 is LNHDA and CDR2 is SQIVND (reference sequence). For the CDR3, the DNA is TGTGCCAGTAAGGACTTCCAAGAGACCCAGTACTTC. It yields the protein CASKDFQETQYF.

This clone was seen a few times. The rearrangement links TRBV25-1 to TRBJ1-2; 7 bases fit TRBD1. In germline, CDR1 is MGHDK, CDR2 SYGVNS. CDR3 length: 13 amino acids. Trimming at V came to 8 bases and at J to 4 bases, leaving 7 bases not matched to a gene. CDR3 amino acids: CASGNRGAYGYTF. CDR3 DNA: TGTGCCAGCGGAAACAGGGGAGCCTATGGCTACACCTTC.

The J gene is TRBJ2-2, the V gene TRBV11-2; D unresolved. CDR1 is SGHAT and CDR2 is FQNNGV in the germline V gene. The CDR3 is made up of 11 amino acids. The V gene lost 3 bases and the J gene lost 10 bases, with 6 bases spanning the gap. The CDR3 is CASSFNVELFF. CDR3 bases: TGTGCCAGCAGCTTTAATGTGGAGCTGTTTTTT.

This rearrangement joins TRBV19 to TRBJ2-7, with 7 bases matching TRBD1. V lost 6 bases, J lost 0 bases, and 5 bases stayed unmatched. CDR1 LNHDA and CDR2 SQIVND come from the germline V gene (reference sequence). The CDR3 extends over 14 amino acids. This CDR3 reads CASRIQGDSYEQYF. As DNA, the CDR3 is TGTGCCAGTAGGATTCAGGGGGACTCCTACGAGCAGTACTTC.

The CDR3 nucleotides read TGTGCCAGTAGACAGGCGGGAGTCAACACCGGGGAGCTGTTTTTT. This sequence encodes CASRQAGVNTGELFF. The chain recombines TRBV19 with TRBJ2-2, with 7 bases lining up with TRBD2. The ends lost 6 bases at V and 2 bases at J; junction bases unmatched: 6. The CDR3 covers 15 residues. Germline values: CDR1 LNHDA, CDR2 SQIVND (reference sequence).

The rearrangement joins TRBV5-4 to TRBJ1-4; D ambiguous. Germline values: CDR1 SGHNT, CDR2 YYREEE (reference sequence). The length of the CDR3 is 16 residues. V lost 4 bases, J lost 4 bases, and 17 bases lay in between. In DNA form, the CDR3 reads TGTGCCAGCAGCCGAGGTCGGGGAGGCGATAATGAAAAACTGTTTTTT. Amino acids: CASSRGRGGDNEKLFF.

This clone has a handful of counts. The chain is built from TRBV4-1 and TRBJ1-3; TRBD1 agrees at 7 bases. The CDR3 contains 15 residues. CDR1 and CDR2 (germline): MGHRA, YSYEKL. V shed 2 bases, J shed 2 bases, and the junction held 3 bases outside the gene matches. The CDR3 bases are TGCGCCAGCAGCCAACACGGGACAGCTGGAAACACCATATATTTT. Translating gives CASSQHGTAGNTIYF.

The chain is built from TRBV7-9 and TRBJ2-2, with a tentative D call TRBD2 (7 bases). Germline CDR1 reads SEHNR; CDR2 reads FQNEAQ (reference sequence). The V gene lost 8 bases and the J gene lost 5 bases, with 21 bases spanning the gap. The CDR3 consists of 16 residues. CDR3 amino acids: CASLLSGGASTGELFF. Here the CDR3 DNA reads TGTGCCAGCCTCCTTTCGGGGGGCGCAAGTACCGGGGAGCTGTTTTTT.

The rearrangement links TRBV29-1 to TRBJ2-7, with 7 bases that match TRBD1. CDR3 length: 13 residues. The V gene end was trimmed by 4 bases and the J gene end by 4 bases; junction bases not matched to a gene: 7. Germline loops: CDR1 SQVTM, CDR2 ANQGSEA. CDR3 amino acids: CSVGQGNRYEQYF. CDR3 in DNA: TGCAGCGTTGGACAGGGAAACAGGTACGAGCAGTACTTC.

J is TRBJ2-7 and V is TRBV2; TRBD1 matches at 8 bases. The trim removed 8 bases at V and 1 base at J, leaving 4 bases unmatched. Germline V lookup: CDR1 SNHLY, CDR2 FYNNEI. The CDR3 is made up of 13 amino acids. The CDR3 region is CASGRDRSYEQYF. The CDR3 nucleotides are TGTGCCAGCGGCCGGGACAGGTCCTACGAGCAGTACTTC.

This clone was detected only a few times. The V gene is TRBV5-1, the J gene TRBJ2-1; 8 nucleotides agree with TRBD2. V gave up 4 bases and J gave up 6 bases; unmatched junction bases: 9. CDR1 SGHRS and CDR2 YFSETQ come from the germline V gene. CDR3 length equals 15 residues. The CDR3 coding sequence is TGCGCCAGCAGCCCAGTATCGGGACTAGTCAATGAGCAGTTCTTC. Translation gives CASSPVSGLVNEQFF.

This chain links TRBV7-2 with TRBJ2-7; TRBD2 aligns across 7 bases. From germline, CDR1 is SGHTA and CDR2 FQGNSA. The CDR3 is made up of 14 amino acids. V was pared by 5 bases and J by 3 bases, with 7 bases of the junction left unmatched. CDR3 nucleotide sequence: TGTGCCAGCAGCACCAGACTAGCCCTCTACGAGCAGTACTTC. Its protein is CASSTRLALYEQYF.

This chain joins TRBV28 and TRBJ1-5; 7 bases are shared with TRBD1. The CDR3 is made up of 13 amino acids. The germline CDR1 and CDR2 sequences are MDHEN and SYDVKM. J lost 6 bases, V lost 9 bases, and 8 bases had no gene match. The CDR3 region is CASKEGGVQPQHF. The CDR3 bases are TGTGCCAGTAAGGAAGGGGGCGTTCAGCCCCAGCATTTT.

The chain uses TRBV6-1 and TRBJ1-1, with a weak D call TRBD1 (5 bases). The V and J ends lost 8 bases and 2 bases respectively, with 12 bases between them. Germline values: CDR1 MNHNS, CDR2 SASEGT. The CDR3 totals 13 residues. CDR3 bases: TGTGCCAGCCAGAGAGGACAAAACACTGAAGCTTTCTTT. This codes for CASQRGQNTEAFF.

The chain links TRBV7-9 to TRBJ2-7; perhaps TRBD2 as D (6 bases). The ends were cut back, 4 bases at V and 4 bases at J, with 14 bases in the middle. Germline loops: CDR1 SEHNR, CDR2 FQNEAQ (reference sequence). There are 14 residues in the CDR3. The CDR3 DNA follows: TGTGCCAGCAGCTCCTGGCGGGGCGGGTACGAGCAGTACTTC. The encoded protein is CASSSWRGGYEQYF.

This clone was observed once. CDR3: CASSLAGFHGNTIYF. The CDR3 DNA follows: TGTGCCAGCAGCTTGGCCGGGTTCCATGGAAACACCATATATTTT. The V and J genes are TRBV5-6 and TRBJ1-3, with D uncertain. Germline V gives CDR1 SGHDT, CDR2 YYEEEE. The germline V and J ends were trimmed by 0 bases and 3 bases, with 10 bases remaining between them. The CDR3 totals 15 residues.

The rearrangement uses TRBV9 and TRBJ1-4; D gene unclear. The CDR3 has 14 residues. The V end lost 4 bases, the J end lost 7 bases, and 14 bases lay between the germline ends. Germline V gene data show CDR1 as SGDLS and CDR2 as YYNGEE. In nucleotides, the CDR3 is TGTGCCAGCAGCAAGAGGGAGGGATTTGAAAAACTGTTTTTT. Amino acids: CASSKREGFEKLFF. The full variable domain, its missing parts supplied by reference TRBV9 and TRBJ1-4, is DSGVTQTPKHLITATGQRVTLRCSPRSGDLSVYWYQQSLDQGLQFLIQYYNGEERAKGNILERFSAQQFPDLHSELNLSSLELGDSALYFCASSKREGFEKLFFGSGTQLSVL.

DNA of the CDR3: TGTGCTAGTGGTTCAACGACAGTAAGCTCCCAGGGTCAGCCCCAGCATTTT. Translating gives CASGSTTVSSQGQPQHF. The chain recombines TRBV12-5 with TRBJ1-5, with D possibly TRBD1 on 5 matching bases. The CDR3 covers 17 residues. V was cut by 4 bases and J by 6 bases, with 22 bases left in between. Germline V gene data show CDR1 as LGHNT and CDR2 as FRNRAP.

The J gene is TRBJ2-1, the V gene TRBV7-9, with TRBD1 identical over 7 bases. The CDR3 consists of 14 residues. Germline V gene lookup returns CDR1 SEHNR and CDR2 FQNEAQ (reference sequence). The trim removed 5 bases at V and 0 bases at J, leaving 1 base unmatched. Here the CDR3 reads CASSRQGSYNEQFF. As DNA, the CDR3 is TGTGCCAGCAGCCGACAGGGCTCCTACAATGAGCAGTTCTTC.

The chain recombines TRBV5-1 with TRBJ2-1; D is uncertain. The V gene lost 0 bases and the J gene lost 0 bases, with 7 bases spanning the gap. In germline, CDR1 is SGHRS, CDR2 YFSETQ. The CDR3 runs to 15 residues. CDR3 bases: TGCGCCAGCAGCTTGGGCGGAACCTCCTACAATGAGCAGTTCTTC. Its translation is CASSLGGTSYNEQFF.

This CDR3 is CASSQDVLAGGGAYEQYF. The CDR3 DNA reads TGCGCCAGCAGCCAAGATGTACTAGCGGGAGGTGGTGCCTACGAGCAGTACTTC. The chain links TRBV4-1 to TRBJ2-7; 12 positions agree with TRBD2. The germline gives CDR1 MGHRA, CDR2 YSYEKL. Unmatched junction bases numbered 8, after V lost 0 bases and J lost 2 bases. The CDR3 consists of 18 residues.

This clone was seen only once. An end of the junction does not agree with germline; a read error may underlie this. The genes are TRBV7-7 and TRBJ2-3, with 11 bases identical to TRBD2. In germline, CDR1 is SSHAT, CDR2 FNYEAQ (reference sequence). CDR3 length equals 15 residues. CDR3 bases: TGTGCTAGCAGCTTAGCGGGGGGGAGCACAGATACGCAGTATTTT. This encodes CASSLAGGSTDTQYF.

The chain has TRBV5-1 and TRBJ2-2; 9 nucleotides match TRBD1. This CDR3 is built from 18 residues. Germline lookup yields CDR1 SGHRS and CDR2 YFSETQ. The V segment lost 0 bases and the J segment 4 bases; nucleotides outside the gene matches: 10. For the CDR3, the DNA is TGCGCCAGCAGCTTGGATTGGGACAGGGTGATTGGCACCGGGGAGCTGTTTTTT. Protein product: CASSLDWDRVIGTGELFF. Full variable domain (remainder filled in from reference TRBV5-1 and TRBJ2-2): KAGVTQTPRYLIKTRGQQVTLSCSPISGHRSVSWYQQTPGQGLQFLFEYFSETQRNKGNFPGRFSGRQFSNSRSEMNVSTLELGDSALYLCASSLDWDRVIGTGELFFGEGSRLTVL.